The T cell receptor beta chain described here comes from a study of T cells after yellow fever vaccination. Overall study: Fractions low in cell number were prepared with SMART-Seq v4 Ultra Low Input. Regarding the study as a whole: Clonotypes found in both CD4 and CD8 compartments made up a small share. Repertoires sorted by FACS could include abundant clonotypes that are contaminants from the bulk population.

TCRdb processed the 5' RACE reads anew with MiXCR; each CDR3 protein has one entry. Here the sample spans about 330,000 distinct CDR3 sequences, about 6.6% being singletons. Ten or more counts support this clonotype. Its antigen is undetermined. Between the trimmed V and J ends, which lost 0 bases and 6 bases, there was a span of 5 bases. The germline V gene has CDR1 MNHEY and CDR2 SVGAGI. CDR3 length equals 12 residues. This clonotype was sampled from a man in his late teens or twenties who received the YFV17D yellow fever vaccine. Sequenced here: PBMCs, sampled 35 to 50 days after the first yellow fever vaccination. The rearrangement links TRBV6-5 to TRBJ1-2; D gene unclear. The CDR3 protein is CASSYSGHGYTF. In DNA form, the CDR3 reads TGTGCCAGCAGTTACTCAGGCCATGGCTACACCTTC.